This entry is about one T cell receptor (beta chain). TCRdb's copy holds only in-frame clones and misses some; the assay was immunoSEQ multiplex PCR. The sample includes about 39,000 clones, around 84% seen only once; the top ten take approximately 10%. Time point given: peripheral blood 6 weeks after treatment start. Enrolled patients showed locally advanced or metastatic urothelial carcinoma. This CDR3 spans 15 amino acids. V was shortened by 5 bases and J by 0 bases, with 14 bases between the two germline ends. Germline lookup yields CDR1 SGHTA and CDR2 FQGNSA. The data originate from a study of PD-L1 blockade in urothelial cancer. In the study overall: Blood was tested 3 weeks (second dose) and 6 weeks into treatment. Specimens of blood held a median count of 141,255 T cells.

This sequence originates from a man aged 35 to 55 with urothelial cancer. The sample consisted of PBMCs, taken around atezolizumab (anti-PD-L1) treatment. This chain links TRBV7-2 with TRBJ2-7; D gene unclear. CDR3 nucleotides: TGTGCCAGCAGCCCCCTAACTACGGGCTCCTACGAGCAGTACTTC. Translated, it gives CASSPLTTGSYEQYF.